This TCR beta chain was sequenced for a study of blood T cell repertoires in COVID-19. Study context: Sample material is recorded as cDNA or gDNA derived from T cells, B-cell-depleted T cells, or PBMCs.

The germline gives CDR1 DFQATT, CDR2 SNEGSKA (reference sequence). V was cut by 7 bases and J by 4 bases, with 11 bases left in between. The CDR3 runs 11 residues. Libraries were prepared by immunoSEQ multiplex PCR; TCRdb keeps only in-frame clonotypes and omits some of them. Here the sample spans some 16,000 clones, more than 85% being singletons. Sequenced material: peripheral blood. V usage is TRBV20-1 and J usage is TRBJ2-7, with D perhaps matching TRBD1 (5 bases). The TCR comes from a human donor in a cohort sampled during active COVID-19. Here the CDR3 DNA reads TGCAGTGTCTCCAGGGCTTACGAGCAGTACTTC. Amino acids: CSVSRAYEQYF.